The rows below give T cell receptor beta chains drawn from one sample of a study of shared clonotypes between healthy human individuals. Sequencing used immunoSEQ multiplex PCR; TCRdb keeps in-frame clones, though not all of them. The table has under 350,000 clones, around 90% seen once. The material sequenced was memory CD8+ T cells sorted from blood. These receptors were taken from a man aged 18 to 29 in good health. Both conserved end residues are part of each CDR3.

V: TRBV12-2; J: TRBJ2-3; CDR3: CASPRRRRGIF
V: TRBV6-1; J: TRBJ2-5; CDR3: CASSGDPAHPQETQYF
V: TRBV25-1; J: TRBJ1-5; CDR3: CASSWTGSNQPQHF
V: TRBV7-9; J: TRBJ2-3; CDR3: CASSLITPREIDTQYF
V: TRBV2; J: TRBJ1-1; CDR3: CASIAGFEAFF
V: TRBV6-5; J: TRBJ2-7; CDR3: CASSSLYEQYF
V: TRBV28; J: TRBJ2-1; CDR3: CASSFGGDYNEQFF
V: TRBV6-6; J: TRBJ2-3; CDR3: CASSYSVWDTDTQYF
V: TRBV19; J: TRBJ2-7; CDR3: CASSIDLTSGSYEQYF
V: TRBV6-5; J: TRBJ2-7; CDR3: CASSWDRAAYEQYF
V: TRBV6-5; J: TRBJ2-2; CDR3: CASSYTGPLNTGELFF
V: TRBV4-3; J: TRBJ1-1; CDR3: CASSQLFKWGNTEAFF
V: TRBV14; J: TRBJ1-5; CDR3: CASSLQQGNQPQHF
V: TRBV5-4; J: TRBJ2-7; CDR3: CASSGEGSSYEQYF
V: TRBV7-9; J: TRBJ2-1; CDR3: CASSTRGLADNEQFF
V: TRBV11-2; J: TRBJ1-1; CDR3: CASSSDTQSGLNTEAFF
V: TRBV6-5; J: TRBJ2-5; CDR3: CASSRLAGLQETQYF
V: TRBV19; J: TRBJ2-5; CDR3: CASSMSAGLETQYF
V: TRBV7-4; J: TRBJ1-6; CDR3: CASSSQALNSPLHF
V: TRBV6-1; J: TRBJ1-6; CDR3: CASSERVSYNSPLHF
V: TRBV7-2; J: TRBJ1-2; CDR3: CASSSQWGPDGLNYGYTF
V: TRBV6-1; J: TRBJ1-2; CDR3: CASSGWGEGYGYTF
V: TRBV6-1; J: TRBJ2-1; CDR3: CASTDTGNEQFF
V: TRBV18; J: TRBJ2-5; CDR3: CASSPPLQETQYF
V: TRBV2; J: TRBJ1-6; CDR3: CASSAGTGSPLHF
V: TRBV7-9; J: TRBJ2-1; CDR3: CASSPGPLNEQFF
V: TRBV7-2; J: TRBJ2-7; CDR3: CASSPRFSYEQYF
V: TRBV29-1; J: TRBJ2-7; CDR3: CSVEENRGYEQYF
V: TRBV27; J: TRBJ2-7; CDR3: CASSFSVAYEQYF
V: TRBV7-9; J: TRBJ1-1; CDR3: CASSSNSANTEAFF